This TCR beta chain was obtained from a study of T-cell reconstitution after alpha-beta-depleted transplantation in children. This clonotype was detected ten times or more. Trimming pared 6 bases from V and 0 bases from J, leaving 15 bases between. CDR1 and CDR2 (germline): DFQATT, SNEGSKA (reference sequence). CDR3 length equals 14 residues. Unique molecular identifiers featured in how the TCRbeta library was prepared. A single record per CDR3 protein comes from TCRdb applying MiXCR to the PCR reads. Altogether hundreds of thousands of distinct CDR3 sequences are present, around 12% being singletons, with the ten largest covering about 0.77%.

The source material was PBMCs, sampled before TCRalphabeta/CD19-depleted stem cell transplant. This sequence was found in a girl between 2 and 10 years old with congenital amegakaryocytic thrombocytopenia, due to receive a stem cell transplant. The rearrangement joins TRBV20-1 to TRBJ2-7; D is perhaps TRBD2 (5 bases). This CDR3 reads CSADSRVRSYEQYF. Written as DNA, the CDR3 is TGCAGTGCCGACTCGCGGGTCCGCTCCTACGAGCAGTACTTC.